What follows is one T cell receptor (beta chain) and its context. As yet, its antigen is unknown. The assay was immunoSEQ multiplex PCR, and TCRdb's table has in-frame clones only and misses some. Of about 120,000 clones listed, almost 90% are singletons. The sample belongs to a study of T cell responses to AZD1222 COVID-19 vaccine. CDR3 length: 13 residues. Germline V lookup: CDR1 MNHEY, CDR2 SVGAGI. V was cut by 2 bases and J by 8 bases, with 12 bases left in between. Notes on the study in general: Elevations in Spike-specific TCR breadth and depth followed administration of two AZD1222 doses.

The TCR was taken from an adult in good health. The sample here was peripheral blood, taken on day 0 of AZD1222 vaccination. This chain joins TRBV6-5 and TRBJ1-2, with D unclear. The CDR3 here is CASSYLKGRGYTF. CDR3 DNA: TGTGCCAGCAGTTACCTTAAGGGTCGAGGCTACACCTTC.